This record covers a single TCR beta chain. The data stem from a study of cytomegalovirus exposure and HLA in healthy donors. This PCR relied on a set of 60 Vbeta primers and 13 Jbeta primers. Some clones are missing from TCRdb's copy, which holds only in-frame ones; the method was immunoSEQ multiplex PCR. This table has 150,000 to 170,000 clones, 80% appearing once. Sequencing used PBMCs. The sequence derives from a man between 25 and 39 years old in good health and CMV-seropositive.

CDR3 coding DNA: TGTGCCAGCAGCGTAGATCCAGGCATTGGCGAGCAGTACTTC. This encodes CASSVDPGIGEQYF. The chain couples TRBV9 to TRBJ2-7; D not certain. V was shortened by 0 bases and J by 6 bases, with 13 bases between the two germline ends. The CDR3 runs to 14 residues. Per the germline V gene, CDR1 is SGDLS and CDR2 is YYNGEE.